This TCR beta chain was identified in a study of blood T cell repertoires in COVID-19. Study in general: Some COVID-19 samples were acute and others convalescent; all came from the United States, Italy and Spain.

Original methodology: Using reference gene primer amplification, nucleated cell counts were estimated. Measured with immunoSEQ multiplex PCR; TCRdb has only the in-frame clones, and not every one. That table supplies the V and J calls and clone size; D and trimming were determined from the DNA. This sample has a few hundred thousand clones, with more than 70% found just once. Germline V gives CDR1 SGHKS, CDR2 YYEKEE (reference sequence). The CDR3 sequence is 14 residues long. The ends were cut back, 3 bases at V and 4 bases at J, with 11 bases in the middle. The rearrangement uses TRBV5-5 and TRBJ1-5, with D possibly TRBD1 on 5 matching bases. Specimen: peripheral blood. The clonotype was recovered from a woman in her fifties or sixties who had recovered from COVID-19. CDR3 nucleotide sequence: TGTGCCAGCAGCTCGGGACTCAGAAATCAGCCCCAGCATTTT. Protein product: CASSSGLRNQPQHF.